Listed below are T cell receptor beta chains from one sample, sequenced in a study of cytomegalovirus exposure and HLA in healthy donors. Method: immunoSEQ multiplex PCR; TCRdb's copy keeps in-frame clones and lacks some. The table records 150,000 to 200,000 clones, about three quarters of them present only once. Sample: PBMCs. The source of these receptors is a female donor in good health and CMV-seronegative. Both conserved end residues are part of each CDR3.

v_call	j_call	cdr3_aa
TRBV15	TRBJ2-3	CATSRYMTGVQDTQYF
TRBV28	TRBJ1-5	CAIRGGDRGLQPQHF
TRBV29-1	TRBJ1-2	CSDYRGGGYTF
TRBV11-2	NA	CASSSSLGQGSYEQYF
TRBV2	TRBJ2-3	CASRQTDTQYF
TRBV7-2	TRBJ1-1	CASSLTTGARMNTEAFF
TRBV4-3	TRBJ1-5	CASSQSGWSNQPQHF
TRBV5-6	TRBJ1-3	CASSPGQGASGNTIYF
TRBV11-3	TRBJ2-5	CASSLGGGRETQYF
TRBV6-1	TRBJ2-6	CASSVGQAGANVLTF
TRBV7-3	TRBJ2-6	CASSTPGVSGANVLTF
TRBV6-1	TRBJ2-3	CASKEGGGLTDTQYF
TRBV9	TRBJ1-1	CASSVGRRAEAFF
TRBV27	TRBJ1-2	CASSSTGVANYGYTF
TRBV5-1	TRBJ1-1	CASSLGQGQAFF
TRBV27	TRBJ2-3	CASSSGLAADSSTDTQYF
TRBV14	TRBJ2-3	CASSQVLGLGADTQYF
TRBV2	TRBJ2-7	CASMAERGAYEQYF
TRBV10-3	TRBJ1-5	CAIQDRETQPQHF
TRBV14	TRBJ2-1	CASSELAGVNNEQFF
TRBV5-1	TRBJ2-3	CASRGARGTDTQYF
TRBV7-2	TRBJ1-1	CASSFSEPEAFF
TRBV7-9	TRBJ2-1	CASSLMRQLFNEQFF
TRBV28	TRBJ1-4	CASSPITHASGAYEKLFF
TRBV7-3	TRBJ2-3	CASSLTSSGNTDTQYF
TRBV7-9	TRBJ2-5	CASSPRVKETQYF
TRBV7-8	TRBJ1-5	CASSPNGGLGQPQHF
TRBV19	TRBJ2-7	CASSIEEGYEQYF
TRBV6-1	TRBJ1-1	CASSRITGEAEAFF
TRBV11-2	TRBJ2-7	CASSSGALTVEQYF
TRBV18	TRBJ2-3	CASSSYSSGRTDTQYF
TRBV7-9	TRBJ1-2	CASSLAGEDGYTF
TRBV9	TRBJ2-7	CASSVQGPPYEQYF
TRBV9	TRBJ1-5	CASSRTGGENQPQHF